The 29 T cell receptor beta chains below were found in one sample sequenced in a study of T cell changes during pregnancy in multiple sclerosis. The data were produced by immunoSEQ multiplex PCR, yet TCRdb's version contains in-frame clones alone and is incomplete. The sample has about 73,000 clones, around 92% seen once. The sequences come from peripheral blood, collected in the third trimester of pregnancy. The receptors derive from a female donor in good health, enrolled as a control in a pregnancy study.

The chain employs TRBV7-2 and TRBJ1-1, with D hard to call. V was cut by 6 bases and J by 2 bases, with 16 bases left in between. The CDR3 runs to 15 residues. CDR1 is SGHTA, CDR2 FQGNSA, per germline. This CDR3 is CASSSLLIRNTEAFF. For the CDR3, the DNA is TGTGCCAGCAGTTCTCTACTGATTAGAAACACTGAAGCTTTCTTT.

J is TRBJ2-4 and V is TRBV5-5; TRBD2 aligns across 7 bases. With V trimmed by 0 bases and J by 8 bases, 20 bases remained unmatched. This CDR3 is built from 19 residues. Germline V CDR1 and CDR2: SGHKS, YYEKEE (reference sequence). DNA for the CDR3: TGTGCCAGCAGCTTGGCCGTCCCCGCCGCTCAGCGGGAAAGGGACATTCAGTACTTC. Translating it yields CASSLAVPAAQRERDIQYF.

This sequence joins TRBV7-2 and TRBJ1-2; unclear D gene. Germline CDR1 is SGHTA and CDR2 is FQGNSA. The length of the CDR3 is 15 residues. Between the trimmed V and J ends, which lost 2 bases and 6 bases, there was a span of 16 bases. DNA for the CDR3: TGTGCCAGCAGCTTAAGGGCGGGTGGGGAAAATGGCTACACCTTC. It specifies CASSLRAGGENGYTF.

The gene calls are TRBV7-9 and TRBJ1-4, with 9 positions matching TRBD1. The CDR3 covers 14 residues. Germline-derived CDR1 and CDR2 are SEHNR and FQNEAQ (reference sequence). The ends lost 6 bases at V and 4 bases at J; junction bases unmatched: 3. Written as DNA, the CDR3 is TGTGCCAGCAGATTGGGACAGGGTAATGAAAAACTGTTTTTT. It yields the protein CASRLGQGNEKLFF.

This clone appeared once. V is TRBV13 and J is TRBJ1-3; 7 bases agree with TRBD1. Trimming at V came to 3 bases and at J to 0 bases, leaving 5 bases not matched to a gene. CDR3 length: 16 residues. CDR1 and CDR2 from the germline V gene are PRHDT and FYEKMQ (reference sequence). CDR3 in DNA: TGTGCCAGCAGCTTCAGGACAGGCCCCTCTGGAAACACCATATATTTT. Protein sequence: CASSFRTGPSGNTIYF.

This clone was picked up a small number of times. The chain carries TRBV19 and TRBJ1-5; weak D call: TRBD1 (6 bases). V shed 6 bases and J shed 6 bases, with 15 bases lying between them. CDR1 is LNHDA, CDR2 SQIVND, per germline (reference sequence). CDR3 length: 14 residues. CDR3 DNA: TGTGCCAGTAGGGACCACAGGGAATTTCAGCCCCAGCATTTT. Encoded protein: CASRDHREFQPQHF.

This clone turned up a few times. The V call is TRBV6-5, the J call TRBJ1-5, with D possibly being TRBD1 (6 bases). The CDR3 sequence is 15 residues long. Trimming shortened V by 8 bases and J by 3 bases, and 17 bases separated the two germline ends. Looked up from germline, CDR1 is MNHEY and CDR2 is SVGAGI. In DNA form, the CDR3 reads TGTGCCAGCGGCTCAACGGGGGGCCCCAATCAGCCCCAGCATTTT. This sequence encodes CASGSTGGPNQPQHF.

V is TRBV5-6 and J is TRBJ1-2; no reliable D call. Per germline, CDR1 SGHDT and CDR2 YYEEEE. Trimming stripped 1 base from V and 6 bases from J, with 13 bases between. The CDR3 extends over 14 amino acids. The CDR3 DNA reads as TGTGCCAGCAGCTTGAAGGCCGGAGCGGATGGCTACACCTTC. Translated: CASSLKAGADGYTF.

The chain joins TRBV28 to TRBJ1-2, with 8 bases matching TRBD1. In germline, CDR1 is MDHEN, CDR2 SYDVKM. The CDR3 is 14 amino acids. V gave up 5 bases and J gave up 4 bases; unmatched junction bases: 6. The CDR3 nucleotides are TGTGCCAGCAGTGCCAGACAGGGGAGCTATGGCTACACCTTC. Its translation: CASSARQGSYGYTF.

V gene TRBV28 combines with J gene TRBJ1-2, with D perhaps matching TRBD1 (5 bases). Per germline, CDR1 MDHEN and CDR2 SYDVKM. V lost 2 bases and J lost 10, with 11 bases in between. The CDR3 has 12 amino acids. DNA of the CDR3: TGTGCCAGCAGTTTAGGGGGGAGGGACTACACCTTC. Its translation: CASSLGGRDYTF.

V and J are TRBV7-2 and TRBJ1-2; TRBD1 aligns across 8 bases. V lost 3 bases to trimming and J lost 5 bases; unmatched junction nucleotides: 8. The CDR3 is 15 amino acids. The germline V gene has CDR1 SGHTA and CDR2 FQGNSA. CDR3 loop: CASSLPGGTGYGYTF. The CDR3 DNA sequence: TGTGCCAGCAGCTTGCCTGGAGGGACAGGATATGGCTACACCTTC.

CDR3 coding DNA: TGTGCCAGCAGTTTAGAGGTAAGGACACGTAGCAATCAGCCCCAGCATTTT. This encodes CASSLEVRTRSNQPQHF. The V call is TRBV27, the J call TRBJ1-5; D may be TRBD1 (5 bases). The germline gives CDR1 MNHEY, CDR2 SMNVEV (reference sequence). The CDR3 spans 17 residues. Trimming removed 2 bases from V and 0 bases from J, with 14 bases in between.

V and J are TRBV29-1 and TRBJ2-2; 7 nucleotides agree with TRBD1. From germline, CDR1 is SQVTM and CDR2 ANQGSEA. The CDR3 is 15 amino acids. V shed 6 bases and J 5 bases; nucleotides not matched to a gene: 12. The CDR3 loop reads CSVKSGTDGTGELFF. In nucleotides, the CDR3 is TGCAGCGTGAAATCCGGGACAGATGGGACCGGGGAGCTGTTTTTT.

The genes are TRBV5-4 and TRBJ2-3; 7 nucleotides match TRBD2. Trimming at V came to 5 bases and at J to 0 bases, leaving 9 bases not matched to a gene. CDR3 length equals 16 residues. From germline, CDR1 is SGHNT and CDR2 YYREEE (reference sequence). The CDR3 reads CASSLAAGPSTDTQYF. As DNA, the CDR3 is TGTGCCAGCAGTTTAGCAGCGGGGCCTAGCACAGATACGCAGTATTTT.

J is TRBJ1-1 and V is TRBV5-1; D call uncertain. Germline V gene sequence: CDR1 SGHRS, CDR2 YFSETQ. The V end lost 0 bases, the J end lost 7 bases, and 7 bases lay between the germline ends. The CDR3 extends over 12 amino acids. CDR3 coding DNA: TGCGCCAGCAGCTTGGGAGGGATTGAAGCTTTCTTT. This codes for CASSLGGIEAFF.

The gene calls are TRBV7-2 and TRBJ2-7, with D tentatively TRBD2 (6 bases). Per the germline V gene, CDR1 is SGHTA and CDR2 is FQGNSA. V was pared by 1 base and J by 1 base, with 11 bases between. The CDR3 totals 15 residues. In DNA, the CDR3 is TGTGCCAGCAGCTTAGGAGGGACTCGATCCTACGAGCAGTACTTC. Translating it yields CASSLGGTRSYEQYF.

The genes are TRBV19 and TRBJ1-5, with D tentatively TRBD1 (6 bases). Between the trimmed V and J ends, which lost 7 bases and 5 bases, there was a span of 12 bases. The CDR3 length is 13 residues. Germline values: CDR1 LNHDA, CDR2 SQIVND (reference sequence). CDR3 sequence: CASTLDRDQPQHF. The CDR3 nucleotides are TGTGCCAGTACCTTGGACAGAGATCAGCCCCAGCATTTT.

J is TRBJ1-6 and V is TRBV5-1; D is possibly TRBD1 (5 bases). In germline, CDR1 is SGHRS, CDR2 YFSETQ. V was shortened by 0 bases and J by 10 bases, with 8 bases between the two germline ends. The CDR3 is 13 amino acids. This chain's CDR3 is CASSLGGVSPLHF. In nucleotides, the CDR3 is TGCGCCAGCAGCTTGGGGGGGGTCTCACCCCTCCACTTT.

The chain employs TRBV4-3 and TRBJ2-5; possible D gene TRBD2, 6 bases. CDR1 is LGHNA, CDR2 YSLEER, per germline. Trimming stripped 1 base from V and 2 bases from J, with 14 bases between. The CDR3 runs to 16 residues. The CDR3 is CASSQGGRGLQETQYF. The CDR3 region has the DNA TGCGCCAGCAGCCAAGGCGGACGGGGACTTCAAGAGACCCAGTACTTC.

V and J are TRBV28 and TRBJ1-1; unclear D gene. The CDR3 totals 15 residues. Germline loops: CDR1 MDHEN, CDR2 SYDVKM. Deletions cut 5 bases from V and 4 bases from J, with 17 bases between. CDR3 nucleotide sequence: TGTGCCAGCAGTCTGGGGAGGGCCCTCGGCACTGAAGCTTTCTTT. Amino acid sequence: CASSLGRALGTEAFF.

The chain joins TRBV29-1 to TRBJ1-3; D not resolved. Looked up from germline, CDR1 is SQVTM and CDR2 is ANQGSEA. Trimming took off 2 bases at V and 4 bases at J, with 9 bases between the two ends. The CDR3 sequence is 13 residues long. The CDR3 sequence: CSVEWEQGNTIYF. CDR3 coding DNA: TGCAGCGTTGAATGGGAGCAGGGAAACACCATATATTTT.

This chain joins TRBV6-5 and TRBJ2-7; 10 nucleotides agree with TRBD2. This CDR3 has 15 amino acids. Germline V gene sequence: CDR1 MNHEY, CDR2 SVGAGI. Trimming took 2 bases from V and 3 from J; bases not matched to a gene: 4. The CDR3 DNA is TGTGCCAGCAGTTACGCGGCTAGCGGGAGCTACGAGCAGTACTTC. This translates into CASSYAASGSYEQYF.

This rearrangement joins TRBV15 to TRBJ2-5; 11 nucleotides align to TRBD2. The CDR3 has 16 amino acids. Germline values: CDR1 LNHNV, CDR2 YYDKDF (reference sequence). Trimming at V came to 1 base and at J to 1 base, leaving 2 bases not matched to a gene. Here the CDR3 reads CATSRGGTSGQETQYF. CDR3 nucleotide sequence: TGTGCCACCAGCAGAGGGGGGACTAGCGGCCAAGAGACCCAGTACTTC.

The rearrangement links TRBV5-1 to TRBJ2-5; possible D gene TRBD2, 6 bases. Trimming pared 1 base from V and 6 bases from J, leaving 10 bases between. The CDR3 contains 13 residues. Germline CDR1 is SGHRS and CDR2 is YFSETQ. CDR3: CASSLTGRQTQYF. The CDR3, as DNA: TGCGCCAGCAGCTTGACGGGGAGGCAGACCCAGTACTTC.

The rearrangement links TRBV28 to TRBJ1-1, with D perhaps TRBD1 (6 bases). Germline V gene data show CDR1 as MDHEN and CDR2 as SYDVKM. The CDR3 is made up of 11 amino acids. The germline V and J ends were trimmed by 5 bases and 6 bases, with 7 bases remaining between them. The CDR3 sequence is CASSEGAEAFF. CDR3 DNA sequence: TGTGCCAGCAGTGAGGGGGCTGAAGCTTTCTTT.

V and J are TRBV5-1 and TRBJ1-5; 9 nucleotides agree with TRBD1. After removal of 0 bases from V and 4 bases from J, the junction contained 2 bases not matched to a gene. The CDR3 is made up of 15 amino acids. Germline loops: CDR1 SGHRS, CDR2 YFSETQ. This CDR3 is CASSLAGTGNQPQHF. CDR3 bases: TGCGCCAGCAGCTTGGCCGGGACAGGGAATCAGCCCCAGCATTTT.

The rearrangement uses TRBV4-3 and TRBJ2-3; D perhaps matches TRBD1 (7 bases). Trimming removed 4 bases from V and 6 bases from J, with 14 bases in between. This CDR3 region has 14 residues. Germline-derived CDR1 and CDR2 are LGHNA and YSLEER. The CDR3 sequence: CASSLGGTADTQYF. CDR3 DNA sequence: TGCGCCAGCAGCCTAGGAGGGACAGCCGATACGCAGTATTTT.

The chain has TRBV30 and TRBJ1-1, with unresolved D. This CDR3 has 11 residues. V was shortened by 7 bases and J by 1 base, with 7 bases between the two germline ends. Per germline, CDR1 GTSNPN and CDR2 SVGIG (reference sequence). As DNA, the CDR3 is TGTGCCTCCCACACGAACACTGAAGCTTTCTTT. It codes for CASHTNTEAFF. The variable domain in full, with the rest retrieved from reference TRBV30 and TRBJ1-1, is SQTIHQWPATLVQPVGSPLSLECTVEGTSNPNLYWYRQAAGRGLQLLFYSVGIGQISSEVPQNLSASRPQDRQFILSSKKLLLSDSGFYLCASHTNTEAFFGQGTRLTVV.

V is TRBV13 and J is TRBJ1-1; TRBD1 is a possible D gene (5 bases). V lost 6 bases and J 0 bases, leaving 17 bases between the germline ends. This CDR3 comprises 16 residues. The germline V gene has CDR1 PRHDT and CDR2 FYEKMQ (reference sequence). The CDR3 nucleotides read TGTGCCAGCAGGTCACTTGGGGCCGTGATGAACACTGAAGCTTTCTTT. Residues: CASRSLGAVMNTEAFF.